This T cell receptor beta chain was identified during a study of blood T cell repertoires in COVID-19. About the research overall: Samples of COVID-19 (acute and convalescent) were obtained from the United States, Italy and Spain.

This clone occurred once. Original processing notes: From reference gene primer amplification, estimates of nucleated cell counts were derived. The assay was immunoSEQ multiplex PCR, and TCRdb's table has in-frame clones only and misses some. V and J calls and clone size are given by that table; D and trimming were obtained from the DNA. The table shows roughly 100,000 clones, with roughly 85% occurring only once. This CDR3 region has 17 residues. Germline lookup yields CDR1 SGHTA and CDR2 FQGNSA. Deletions cut 6 bases from V and 4 bases from J, with 23 bases between. The TCR sequence derives from a man over 45 in a cohort sampled during active COVID-19. The gene calls are TRBV7-2 and TRBJ2-3; D is perhaps TRBD2 (6 bases). The sequenced sample consisted of peripheral blood. The CDR3 here is CASSLSGRLAVADTQYF. CDR3 sequence (DNA): TGTGCCAGCAGTTTATCGGGGAGGCTAGCCGTAGCAGATACGCAGTATTTT.